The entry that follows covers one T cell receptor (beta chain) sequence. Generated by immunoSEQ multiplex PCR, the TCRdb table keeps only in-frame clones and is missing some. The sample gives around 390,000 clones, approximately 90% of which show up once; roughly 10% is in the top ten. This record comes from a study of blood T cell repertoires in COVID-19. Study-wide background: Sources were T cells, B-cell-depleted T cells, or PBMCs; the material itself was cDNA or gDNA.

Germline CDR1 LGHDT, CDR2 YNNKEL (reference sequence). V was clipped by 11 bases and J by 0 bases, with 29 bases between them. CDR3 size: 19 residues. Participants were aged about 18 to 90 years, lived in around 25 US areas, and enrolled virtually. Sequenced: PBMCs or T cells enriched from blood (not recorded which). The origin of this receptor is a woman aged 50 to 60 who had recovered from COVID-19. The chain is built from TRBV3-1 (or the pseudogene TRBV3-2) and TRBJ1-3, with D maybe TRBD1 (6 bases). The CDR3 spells CAHHLSRDIPKGSGNTIYF. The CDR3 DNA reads TGTGCCCACCACCTTTCCCGGGACATACCTAAAGGCTCTGGAAACACCATATATTTT.